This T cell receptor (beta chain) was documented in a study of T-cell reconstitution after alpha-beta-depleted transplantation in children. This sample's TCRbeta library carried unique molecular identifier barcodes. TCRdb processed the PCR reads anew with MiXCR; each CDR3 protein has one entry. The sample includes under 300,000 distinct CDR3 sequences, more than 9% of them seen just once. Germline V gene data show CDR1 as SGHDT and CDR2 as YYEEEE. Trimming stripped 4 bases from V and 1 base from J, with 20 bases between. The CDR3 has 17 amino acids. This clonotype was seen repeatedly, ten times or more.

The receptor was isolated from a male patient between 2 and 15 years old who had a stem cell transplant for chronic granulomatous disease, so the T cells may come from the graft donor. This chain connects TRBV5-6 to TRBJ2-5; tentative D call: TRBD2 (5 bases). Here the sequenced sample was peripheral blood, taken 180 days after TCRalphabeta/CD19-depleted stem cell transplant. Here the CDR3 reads CASSKASGRGPQETQYF. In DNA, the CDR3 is TGTGCCAGCAGCAAAGCGTCGGGAAGAGGGCCCCAAGAGACCCAGTACTTC.